A single sample is the source of the 17 T cell receptor beta chains below, sequenced in a study of blood T cells in healthy people across ages. Next came a second PCR, run for 7 to 11 cycles, which used a sample-barcoded 5' primer along with a J-beta primer mix. TCRdb called the 5' RACE reads again in MiXCR, with one record for every CDR3 protein. Among about 650,000 distinct CDR3 sequences listed, 40% to 65% were seen once. The material sequenced was blood. Receptors were obtained from a woman aged 80 or over in good health.

This chain uses TRBV20-1 with TRBJ1-2; D remains unclear. The CDR3 has 13 residues. The germline CDR1 and CDR2 sequences are DFQATT and SNEGSKA (reference sequence). Trimming took off 6 bases at V and 6 bases at J, with 17 bases between the two ends. The chain's CDR3 is CSASTLDLHGYTF. The CDR3 coding sequence is TGCAGTGCGTCCACTTTAGACCTACATGGCTACACCTTC.

This sequence joins TRBV7-2 and TRBJ2-3; the D is unclear. The CDR3 spans 13 residues. Trimming removed 3 bases from V and 4 bases from J, with 8 bases in between. Germline lookup yields CDR1 SGHTA and CDR2 FQGNSA. CDR3 DNA: TGTGCCAGCAGCTTCCCCCCTCCAGATACGCAGTATTTT. Its translation is CASSFPPPDTQYF.

This clonotype was recorded many times. The rearrangement uses TRBV7-9 and TRBJ1-5, with D unresolved. This CDR3 region has 13 residues. Germline V gene lookup returns CDR1 SEHNR and CDR2 FQNEAQ (reference sequence). With 2 bases removed from V and 2 bases from J, the gap between germline ends came to 4 bases. This chain's CDR3 is CASSLSGNQPQHF. CDR3 nucleotides: TGTGCCAGCAGCTTATCTGGCAATCAGCCCCAGCATTTT.

The chain combines TRBV20-1 with TRBJ2-5; TRBD2 agrees at 8 bases. The CDR3 runs to 14 residues. The J segment lost 5 bases and the V segment lost 4 bases, leaving 9 bases of the junction unmatched. CDR1 and CDR2 from the germline V gene are DFQATT and SNEGSKA (reference sequence). The CDR3 sequence: CSATLTSEGETQYF. The CDR3 nucleotides are TGCAGTGCTACTCTGACTAGCGAGGGGGAGACCCAGTACTTC.

This clonotype was observed a few times. The V and J genes are TRBV28 and TRBJ2-5; the D gene is possibly TRBD1 (6 bases). V lost 3 bases, J lost 13 bases, and 18 bases lay in between. Germline V CDR1 and CDR2: MDHEN, SYDVKM. The CDR3 is made up of 13 amino acids. CDR3 amino acids: CASSFMGAPVRYF. CDR3 nucleotides: TGTGCCAGCAGTTTTATGGGGGCCCCCGTCCGGTACTTC.

The chain combines TRBV4-2 with TRBJ2-7; TRBD2 agrees at 10 bases. The end of the DNA aligns better with TRBJ2-5, so the J call may be wrong. The CDR3 extends over 17 amino acids. In germline, CDR1 is LGHNA, CDR2 YNFKEQ. The CDR3 spells CASSQDISGRREETQYF. The CDR3 DNA sequence: TGTGCCAGCAGCCAAGATATTAGCGGGAGGCGCGAGGAGACCCAGTACTTC.

Regarding this clonotype: A read error may be the cause here, since a much bigger clone is one base away. The J gene is TRBJ2-1, the V gene TRBV29-1, with D possibly being TRBD1 or TRBD2 (5 bases each). Germline CDR1 reads SQVTM; CDR2 reads ANQGSEA. This CDR3 is 15 amino acids long. In DNA, the CDR3 is TGCAGCGTTGAAGGGGACCTCCACTCCTACAATGAGCGGTTCTTC. Its protein product is CSVEGDLHSYNERFF.

This clonotype was counted at least ten times. The J gene is TRBJ2-3, the V gene TRBV29-1, with 10 bases fitting TRBD2. The CDR3 loop spans 15 amino acids. With V trimmed by 0 bases and J by 5 bases, 5 bases remained unmatched. Per the germline V gene, CDR1 is SQVTM and CDR2 is ANQGSEA. CDR3 amino acids: CSVEDRAGGRDTQYF. Here the CDR3 DNA reads TGCAGCGTTGAAGATCGAGCGGGAGGGAGAGATACGCAGTATTTT.

The table lists this clonotype with many counts. CDR3 DNA sequence: TGCAGTGCCCCCTCGCAGGGCAGGGACTATGGCTACACCTTC. It yields the protein CSAPSQGRDYGYTF. The J gene is TRBJ1-2, the V gene TRBV20-1, with a tentative D call TRBD1 (5 bases). Germline-derived CDR1 and CDR2 are DFQATT and SNEGSKA (reference sequence). The germline V and J ends were trimmed by 6 bases and 3 bases, with 17 bases remaining between them. This CDR3 contains 14 residues.

The chain joins TRBV20-1 to TRBJ2-7; a possible D gene is TRBD2 (5 bases). V was cut by 2 bases and J by 3 bases, with 14 bases left in between. CDR3 length: 14 residues. Germline assignment: CDR1 DFQATT and CDR2 SNEGSKA (reference sequence). CDR3 bases: TGCAGTGCTAGAAGGGTGAGCGGCAACTACGAGCAGTACTTC. This sequence encodes CSARRVSGNYEQYF.

The chain has TRBV20-1 and TRBJ1-6; tentative D call: TRBD1 (5 bases). V was cut by 6 bases and J by 9 bases, with 18 bases left in between. CDR3 length: 14 residues. Germline assignment: CDR1 DFQATT and CDR2 SNEGSKA (reference sequence). In nucleotides, the CDR3 is TGCAGTGCACCACAGGCCCTTGGTGGTTCACCCCTCCACTTT. This gives the protein CSAPQALGGSPLHF.

This clonotype was picked up many times. This chain uses TRBV7-8 with TRBJ2-1; 8 bases align to TRBD1. Losses at the gene ends were 6 bases for V and 8 bases for J; bases not matched to a gene: 6. In germline, CDR1 is SGHVS, CDR2 FQNEAQ. This CDR3 comprises 13 residues. The DNA for the CDR3 is TGTGCCAGCAGGGGGACAGGTAGCGATGAGCAGTTCTTC. As protein: CASRGTGSDEQFF.

V and J are TRBV10-3 and TRBJ2-7, with a tentative D call TRBD2 (5 bases). The J call may be in error: the DNA end matches TRBJ2-5 better. Germline V gives CDR1 ENHRY, CDR2 SYGVKD. The CDR3 contains 15 residues. CDR3: CAIGGLPAGVETQYF. The CDR3 DNA is TGTGCCATTGGCGGTCTTCCGGCCGGGGTGGAGACCCAGTACTTC.

On this clonotype: Possible read error: a much larger clone is one base away. The chain employs TRBV24-1 and TRBJ2-7; D unresolved. The CDR3 is 12 amino acids. CDR1 KGHDR and CDR2 SFDVKD come from the germline V gene. Trimming stripped 7 bases from V and 7 bases from J, with 13 bases between. CDR3 in DNA: TGTGCCACCAGAAGCCCAAACAATGAGCAGTACTTC. Translating it yields CATRSPNNEQYF.

The chain employs TRBV11-2 and TRBJ2-5; D gene uncertain. TRBJ2-7 matches the DNA end more closely, so the J call is doubtful. This CDR3 is 13 amino acids long. Germline V gene lookup returns CDR1 SGHAT and CDR2 FQNNGV. The CDR3 spells CASSFPPLCEQYF. The CDR3 DNA reads TGTGCCAGCAGCTTTCCTCCCCTCTGCGAGCAGTACTTC.

The V call is TRBV4-3, the J call TRBJ2-5, with TRBD2 matching over 9 bases. TRBJ2-7 explains the end of the DNA better; the J call may be wrong. The CDR3 spans 16 residues. In germline, CDR1 is LGHNA, CDR2 YSLEER. The CDR3 protein is CASSQESQREDREQYF. CDR3 bases: TGCGCCAGCAGCCAAGAAAGTCAGCGGGAGGATCGCGAGCAGTACTTC.

This clonotype was counted only a few times. V usage is TRBV3-1 and J usage is TRBJ1-1, with D maybe TRBD1 (6 bases). V was shortened by 1 base and J by 11 bases, with 17 bases between the two germline ends. Germline lookup yields CDR1 LGHDT and CDR2 YNNKEL (reference sequence). The CDR3 spans 14 residues. The CDR3 nucleotides read TGTGCCAGCAGCCAAGCCAGGGGAAGTTTAGGGGCTTTCTTT. Protein sequence: CASSQARGSLGAFF.